This T cell receptor (beta chain) appears in the sequencing data of a study of cytomegalovirus exposure and HLA in healthy donors (dated by TCRdb to between 2016 and 2019). With respect to the entire study: In an earlier analysis of 587 of the donors, 250 to 300 Gb of sequence data and 95 million to 130 million unique TCR beta sequences from about 190 million T cells were reported. Across approximately 400 genotyped donors of the cohort, an average of 235,054 unique TCR beta nucleotide sequences per donor were sequenced, and about a sixth of those sequences were non-productive. An earlier analysis of 587 of the donors used high-throughput TCR beta sequencing to judge whether each TCR beta V gene segment behaved as functional or pseudogenic. Donor age, sex, ethnicity and CMV serostatus were compiled alongside the repertoire data. Typing coverage varied by locus: 629-630 donors for A, B, C, DRB1 and DQB1; approximately 500 for DQA1; 600 to 610 for DPA1; some 470 for DPB1. A later genetic analysis used genome-wide SNP genotypes for about three fifths of the 666 donors, treating that subset as a discovery cohort. The study aimed to test whether cataloging public T cell receptors could reveal signatures of past pathogen exposure. Along with the roughly 700-subject first cohort, a separate validation cohort of 120 different subjects was used. About 280 gigabases of sequencing data and roughly 81 million unique TCR sequences made up an early release that covered several hundred HLA-typed donors. Class I and class II HLA loci were covered by the typing at four-digit resolution. Every repertoire in the discovery cohort had been generated on one and the same sequencing platform. High-throughput TCR immunosequencing, statistical association of individual TCRs with disease status, and machine learning were combined to predict cytomegalovirus infection status. In the later analysis, no new phenotypic data were used to find candidate immune exposures; instead, reliance was placed on TCR beta sequences and their occurrence across donors. The T cell repertoires of roughly 660 subjects were profiled by immunosequencing and related to cytomegalovirus serostatus. About five DR-DQ haplotypes were handled as single units for association and clustering because linkage in the cohort was strong. In a later analysis, previously published TCR beta repertoires from 550 to 750 donors were re-analyzed and high-resolution HLA genotyping was added so that TCR occurrence patterns could be studied. Of the 350 to 450 genotyped donors, more than 75% were placed in the genetic ancestry cluster associated with self-reported Caucasian donors. The full study reports these points: Roughly uniform sequencing depth across donors was assumed in presence/absence analyses, although this assumption may not hold. The cohort was sequenced for TCR beta chains only, and without alpha or paired-chain data the features that could be detected were limited. In a later analysis, several top co-occurrence clusters were reported to appear linked to parvovirus B19, influenza, CMV and Epstein-Barr virus. A later analysis found that TCR association rates varied across HLA loci, with DRB1 alleles showing the most associated TCRs and HLA-C alleles the fewest. A further reported finding was that TCR beta sequences accurately predicted the HLA-A and HLA-B alleles for most subjects in the first cohort. An earlier analysis of approximately 500 of the donors showed that most TCR beta V segments appeared in productive rearrangements either about 90% or about 30% of the time, which broadly matched IMGT annotations. HLA typing was unavailable for some donors at each locus, so association tests used only the typed subset. Three of the identified cytomegalovirus-associated TCR beta chains were confirmed in vitro to be specific for cytomegalovirus antigens. A later genetic analysis associated a missense DCLRE1C variant with V-gene and J-gene trimming of TCR beta chains, and an independent cohort replicated the association. When HLA alleles, especially DR and DQ, strongly co-occurred, TCR associations were difficult to assign to individual alleles. Some IMGT-functional V segments, including TRBV6-2 and TRBV6-3, could not be told apart with the 87-base-pair reads, so those segments were excluded. Correlated functional status among segregating V segments might reflect linkage disequilibrium, but an unknown experimental factor could not be ruled out. At a false discovery rate of 0.05, a later analysis linked under 20,000 TCR beta sequences to specific HLA alleles. In a later genetic analysis, fewer N-insertions in productive TCRs were reported among donors in an Asian-associated ancestry cluster than the approximately 630-donor mean. According to a later analysis, most CMV-associated TCR beta chains appeared to be HLA-restricted, and the HLA associations seemed to be driven largely by CMV exposure. In both the original and validation cohorts, the classifier was reported to diagnose cytomegalovirus status with high specificity and sensitivity. The study listed 164 TCR beta chains as associated with cytomegalovirus. Most TCR sequences were observed very rarely across donors, whereas some public TCRs were present in many individuals. For the cohort, immune exposure information was limited to CMV serostatus. A group of highly shared sequence variants was considered likely to be a technical artifact of the sequencing pipeline. In a later analysis, HLA-associated TCR beta chains were found to be more clonally expanded and to have lower generation probabilities than equally common non-associated chains. According to the authors, the approach could potentially be generalized to other disease states and immunological phenotypes. Because counts were too low, roughly 16 rarely observed V segments, including chromosome 9 orphons, were left out of the earlier analysis of roughly 600 of the donors.

The cohort was made up of approximately 670 healthy bone marrow donors. At the time of sampling, every cohort member was nominally healthy, though immune exposures that went unrecorded were likely present. The donor tested CMV seronegative, placing the donor among the 352 seronegative members of the cohort. A peripheral blood sample was collected from each donor, and TCR beta sequencing was performed on peripheral blood mononuclear cells. Genomic DNA extraction from the blood cell samples was performed with the Qiagen DNeasy Blood Extraction Kit. Library generation was performed with the immunoSEQ multiplex PCR assay. A mixture of 60 forward primers for TCR Vbeta segments and 13 reverse primers for TCR Jbeta segments was used in the multiplex PCR. Amplification of the CDR3 region of rearranged TCR beta genes was performed with a multiplex PCR assay on genomic DNA. Amplified TCR beta libraries were sequenced as 87-base-pair reads on the Illumina HiSeq System. Per the authors' processing: Across the 700 or so repertoires, a later analysis counted roughly 77 million unique TCR beta chains, 9.5 million to 13 million of which were shared by at least two donors. Raw reads were error-corrected and collapsed into unique sequences by a nearest-neighbor algorithm in which closely related sequences were merged to remove PCR and sequencing errors. V, D and J gene segments were assigned by aligning CDR3 sequences to IMGT reference sequences. For a sequence to be retained, a match of at least six nucleotides was required to both a V gene segment and a J gene segment. A rearrangement was called productive if the CDR3 had no stop codons and remained in frame with V and J, and every other rearrangement was called non-productive. CDR3 was defined by IMGT convention, running from the second conserved V-encoded cysteine to the conserved J-encoded phenylalanine. The earlier analysis of 587 of the donors excluded sequences that lacked an unambiguous match to a single V gene segment. An earlier analysis of several hundred of the donors classified V segments as functional when productive rearrangements were above 56.7% and as segregating when the standard deviation between donors was above 5%. A statistical classification framework was built to diagnose cytomegalovirus status from the catalog of TCR beta chain sequences. V and J gene assignment, in a later analysis, came from comparing TCR nucleotide sequences with IMGT/GENE-DB human TR gene sequences. A later analysis assigned CDR3 sequences and most-parsimonious VDJ recombination scenarios with the TCRdist pipeline. In a later analysis, every TCR beta chain was defined by the combination of its CDR3 amino acid sequence and its V-gene family, and reads without a unique V-gene family were dropped. As a way to deal with suspected cross-contamination and a sequencing artifact, a later analysis dropped approximately 570 nucleotide sequences that were highly shared and had low generation probability. In a later analysis, a clonal expansion index was calculated for each public chain from normalized within-repertoire ranks of inferred template counts. In a later analysis, generation probabilities were computed with a VDJ recombination model fitted to out-of-frame rearrangements, and the resulting probabilities were checked against IGoR. In a later analysis, TCR-TCR, TCR-HLA and TCR-CMV co-occurrence was scored with hypergeometric tests, and a repertoire-size bias correction was applied to TCR pairs. To estimate false discovery rates, a later analysis permuted the HLA or CMV assignments 20 times. A later analysis grouped co-occurring TCRs with DBSCAN, adding TCRdist sequence similarity when clustering within HLA-allele-positive subsets. For co-occurrence clustering, repertoires with fewer than 30,000 or more than 120,000 public chains were excluded, along with 5 or 6 repertoires with anomalous nucleotide sharing. The source is immuneACCESS, and TCRdb retained only in-frame sequences with V and J called. Part of the clones is not carried over; for the studies checked, unresolved V genes explain less than half of this, and the remainder is unexplained. That table supplies the V and J calls and clone size; D and trimming were determined from the DNA. This sample has around 130,000 clones in its table, and around 78% of those were observed once. Approximately 1.6% of the sample comes from the top ten.

The CDR3 runs 18 residues from the cysteine to the phenylalanine. CDR3 DNA only is kept here, 54 bases in frame from base 1. V loses 0 bases, J loses 0 bases, and the germline ends lie 18 bases apart. CDR1 and CDR2 are read off the germline V gene as SGHRS and YFSETQ. As to this clone: This clone's antigen is unknown. No base quality values were provided; no much bigger clone lies one nucleotide off.

The specimen was PBMCs. This sequence uses TRBV5-1 and TRBJ2-5, and perhaps TRBD2 as D gene, on 5 matching bases. The sequence derives from a woman in her late teens or twenties in good health and CMV-seronegative. CDR3 reads: CASSLGAASRSYQETQYF. The nucleotides read TGCGCCAGCAGCTTGGGAGCGGCTAGCAGAAGTTACCAAGAGACCCAGTACTTC.